This record looks at one T cell receptor (beta chain) sequence and its context. The antigen is undetermined. The data were taken from a study of cytomegalovirus exposure and HLA in healthy donors. Germline assignment: CDR1 SGHKS and CDR2 YYEKEE (reference sequence). The CDR3 covers 16 residues. V was cut by 4 bases and J by 0 bases, with 14 bases left in between. 60 Vbeta and 13 Jbeta primers were used in PCR. TCRdb keeps only in-frame clones here, not all; method: immunoSEQ multiplex PCR. The table shows under 75,000 clones, with 68% occurring only once. Overall study results and limits: Later on, an analysis found that several of the most significant clusters appeared to be linked to common viral pathogens, which included parvovirus B19.

The chain is built from TRBV5-5 and TRBJ1-3, with D tentatively TRBD1 (5 bases). The clonotype was recovered from a man aged 40-49 years in good health and CMV-seropositive. The sequenced sample was PBMCs. The CDR3 is CASSHGGTASGNTIYF. The CDR3, as DNA: TGTGCCAGCAGCCACGGAGGGACGGCCTCTGGAAACACCATATATTTT.